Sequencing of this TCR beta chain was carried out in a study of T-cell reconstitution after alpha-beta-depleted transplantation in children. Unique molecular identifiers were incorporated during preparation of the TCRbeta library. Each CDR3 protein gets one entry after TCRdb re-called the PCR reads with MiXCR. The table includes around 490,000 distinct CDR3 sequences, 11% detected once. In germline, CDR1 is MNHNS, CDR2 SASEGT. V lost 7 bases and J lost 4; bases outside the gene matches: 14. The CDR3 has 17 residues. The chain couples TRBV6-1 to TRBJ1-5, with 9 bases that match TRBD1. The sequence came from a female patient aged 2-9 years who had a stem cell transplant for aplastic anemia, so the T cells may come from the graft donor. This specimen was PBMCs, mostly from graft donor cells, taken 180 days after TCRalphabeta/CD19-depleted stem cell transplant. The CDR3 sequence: CASTPFRQGESNQPQHF. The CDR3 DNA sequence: TGTGCCAGCACCCCTTTTCGACAGGGGGAGAGTAATCAGCCCCAGCATTTT.